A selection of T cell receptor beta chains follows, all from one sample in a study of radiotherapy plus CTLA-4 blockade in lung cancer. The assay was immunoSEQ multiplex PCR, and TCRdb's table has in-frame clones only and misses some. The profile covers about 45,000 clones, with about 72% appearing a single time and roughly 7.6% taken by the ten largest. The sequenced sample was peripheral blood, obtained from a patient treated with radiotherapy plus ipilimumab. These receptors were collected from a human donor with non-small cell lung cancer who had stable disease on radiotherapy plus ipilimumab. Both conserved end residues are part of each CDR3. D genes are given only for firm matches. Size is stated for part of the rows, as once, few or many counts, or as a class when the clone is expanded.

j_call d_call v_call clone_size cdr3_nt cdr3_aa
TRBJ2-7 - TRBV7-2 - TGTGCCAGCAGCTTAGATGCGGGGGCTAGCTCCTACGAGCAGTACTTC CASSLDAGASSYEQYF
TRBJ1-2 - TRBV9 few TGTGCCAGCAGCGTCCAAGACGGTAACTATGGCTACACCTTC CASSVQDGNYGYTF
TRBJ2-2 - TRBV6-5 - TGTGCCAGCAGTTCCCCCCAACCCGGGGAGCTGTTTTTT CASSSPQPGELFF
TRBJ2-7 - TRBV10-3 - TGTGCCATTCTGCGGACAGAGTGGGACCCCTACGAGCAGTACTTC CAILRTEWDPYEQYF
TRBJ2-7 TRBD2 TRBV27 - TGTGCCACCTACTCCCCGGGGGGCTCCTACGAGCAGTACTTC CATYSPGGSYEQYF
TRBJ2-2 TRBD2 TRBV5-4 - TGTGCCAGCAGCTTGGGCGGGGGGACCGGGGAGCTGTTTTTT CASSLGGGTGELFF
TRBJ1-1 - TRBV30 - TGTGCCTGCCAGAGGAACACTGAAGCTTTCTTT CACQRNTEAFF
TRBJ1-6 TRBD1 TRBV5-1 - TGCGCCAGCAGCTTGGACAGGGGGCCTGGTTCACCCCTCCACTTT CASSLDRGPGSPLHF
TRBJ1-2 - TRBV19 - TGTGCCAGTAGAGCCCAGGAGAACTATGGCTACACCTTC CASRAQENYGYTF
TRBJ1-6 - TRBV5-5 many TGTGCCAGCAGCTTTTCAGGCCAGCCGTATAATTCACCCCTCCACTTT CASSFSGQPYNSPLHF
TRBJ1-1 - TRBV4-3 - TGCGCCAGCAGCCAAGGGGCTCAAGCTTTCTTT CASSQGAQAFF
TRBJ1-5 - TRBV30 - TGTGCCTGGACGTTGGACAGCAATCAGCCCCAGCATTTT CAWTLDSNQPQHF
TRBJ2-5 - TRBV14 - TGTGCCAGCAGCCCCCGGGACCAAGAGACCCAGTACTTC CASSPRDQETQYF
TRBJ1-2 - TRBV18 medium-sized TGTGCCAGCTCACCAGACTATGGCTACACCTTC CASSPDYGYTF
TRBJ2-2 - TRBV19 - TGTGCCAGTAGTACATCCGGGGAGCTGTTTTTT CASSTSGELFF
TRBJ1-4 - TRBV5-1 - TGCGCCAGCAGCTTGGGGGCCTCAACTAATGAAAAACTGTTTTTT CASSLGASTNEKLFF
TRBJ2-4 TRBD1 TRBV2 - TGTGCCAGCTTAGACGGGGGACAGGGGAAAAACATTCAGTACTTC CASLDGGQGKNIQYF
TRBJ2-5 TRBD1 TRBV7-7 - TGTGCCAGCAGCGCCGGGACAGGGTACCAAGAGACCCAGTACTTC CASSAGTGYQETQYF
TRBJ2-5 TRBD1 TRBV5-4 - TGTGCCAGCAGCCCAGGGGGTCTGGAGACCCAGTACTTC CASSPGGLETQYF
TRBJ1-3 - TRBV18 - TGTGCCAGCTCACCGGCCAGGACCTTCGGAAACACCATATATTTT CASSPARTFGNTIYF
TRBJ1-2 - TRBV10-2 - TGCGCCAGCAGTGAGTCGAACAGGGCAACCTATGGCTACACCTTC CASSESNRATYGYTF
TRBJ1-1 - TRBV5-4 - TGTGCCAGCAGCGGCGGGGGCGTTTTGGGAAACACTGAAGCTTTCTTT CASSGGGVLGNTEAFF
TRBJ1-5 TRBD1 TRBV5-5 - TGTGCCAGCAGCTTGGACGACAGGGTTAGCAATCAGCCTCAGCATTTT CASSLDDRVSNQPQHF
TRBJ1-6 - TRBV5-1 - TGCGCCAGCAGCTTGGGACGGGATTCACCCCTCCACTTT CASSLGRDSPLHF
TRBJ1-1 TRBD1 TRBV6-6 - TGTGCCAGCAGACATGACAGGGGCGCTTTGAACACTGAAGCTTTCTTT CASRHDRGALNTEAFF
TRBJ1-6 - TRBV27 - TGTGCCAGCAGTTTTCAGGACTTTTCACCCCTCCACTTT CASSFQDFSPLHF
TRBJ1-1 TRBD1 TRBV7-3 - TGTGCCAGCAGCCCGGGGGACAGGGGAATGACTTTCTTT CASSPGDRGMTFF
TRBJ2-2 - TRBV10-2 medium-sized TGCGCCAGCAGCACCGACGGGACCGGGGAGCTGTTTTTT CASSTDGTGELFF
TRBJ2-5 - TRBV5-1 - TGCGCCAGCAGCTTGGGTCTTGGAGAATTAGAGACCCAGTACTTC CASSLGLGELETQYF
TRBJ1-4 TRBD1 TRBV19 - TGTGCCAGTAGTGGGACAGCTCGACCAGAAGATAATGAAAAACTGTTTTTT CASSGTARPEDNEKLFF
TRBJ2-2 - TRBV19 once TGTGCCAGTAGTTCCCAGCTTAACACCGGGGAGCTGTTTTTT CASSSQLNTGELFF
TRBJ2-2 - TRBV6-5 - TGTGCCAGCAGTTTCCTTTACCCCACCGGGGAGCTGTTTTTT CASSFLYPTGELFF
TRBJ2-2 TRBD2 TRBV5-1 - TGCGCCAGCAGCTTGGAGGCGGGGGGCAGCCGCGGGGAGCTGTTTTTT CASSLEAGGSRGELFF
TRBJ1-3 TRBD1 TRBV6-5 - TGTGCCAGCGCCGCGACAGGGGACTCTGGAAACACCATATATTTT CASAATGDSGNTIYF
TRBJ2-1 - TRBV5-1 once TGCGCCAGCAGCTTGGCAGTTACCTCCTACAATGAGCAGTTCTTC CASSLAVTSYNEQFF
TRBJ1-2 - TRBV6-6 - TGTGCCAGCAACTTTGGACACCTCAACTATGGCTACACCTTC CASNFGHLNYGYTF
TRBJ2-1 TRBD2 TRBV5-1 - TGCGCCAGCCAGCCCAGCGGGGGGGCGTGGAATGAGCAGTTCTTC CASQPSGGAWNEQFF
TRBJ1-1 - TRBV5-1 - TGCGCCAGCAGCTTGGTAGGGGCGAACACTGAAGCTTTCTTT CASSLVGANTEAFF
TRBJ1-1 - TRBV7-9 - TGTGCCAGCAGCCTACTGAACACTGAAGCTTTCTTT CASSLLNTEAFF
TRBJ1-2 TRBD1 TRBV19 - TGTGCCAGTAGGGTGGACAGGGACTATGGCTACACCTTC CASRVDRDYGYTF
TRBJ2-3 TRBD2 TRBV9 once TGTGCCAGCAGCGTAGGAACTAGCGGGGGCACAGATACGCAGTATTTT CASSVGTSGGTDTQYF
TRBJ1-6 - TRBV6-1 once TGTGCCAGCAGTGAAAGGGCAGAAAATTCACCCCTCCACTTT CASSERAENSPLHF